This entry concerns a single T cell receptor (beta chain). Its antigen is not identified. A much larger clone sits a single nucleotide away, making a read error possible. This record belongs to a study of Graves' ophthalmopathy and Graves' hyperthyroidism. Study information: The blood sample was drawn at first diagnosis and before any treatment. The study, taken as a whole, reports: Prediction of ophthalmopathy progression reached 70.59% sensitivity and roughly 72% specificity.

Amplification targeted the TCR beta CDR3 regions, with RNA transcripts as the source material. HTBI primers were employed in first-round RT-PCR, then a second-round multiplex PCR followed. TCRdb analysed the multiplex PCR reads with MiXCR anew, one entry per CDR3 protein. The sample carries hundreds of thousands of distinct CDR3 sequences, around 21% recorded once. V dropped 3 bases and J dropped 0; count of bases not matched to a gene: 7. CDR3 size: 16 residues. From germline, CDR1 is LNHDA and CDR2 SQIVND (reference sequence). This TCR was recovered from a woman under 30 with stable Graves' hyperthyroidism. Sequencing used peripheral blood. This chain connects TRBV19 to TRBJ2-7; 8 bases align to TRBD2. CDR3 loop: CASSILPTSASYEQYF. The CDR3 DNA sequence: TGTGCCAGTAGTATCCTACCGACTAGCGCCTCCTACGAGCAGTACTTC.